These 28 T cell receptor beta chains were all obtained from the same sample, sequenced in a study of blood T cells in healthy people across ages. The use of a sample-barcoded 5' primer and a J-beta primer mix characterized a second PCR of roughly 6 to 11 cycles. TCRdb reprocessed the 5' RACE reads with MiXCR, giving one entry per CDR3 protein. The data contain just over 1 million distinct CDR3 sequences, 45% of them singletons. The sample was blood. These receptors came from a woman aged 55-75 years in good health.

This clonotype was seen only a few times. The chain joins TRBV27 to TRBJ1-5, with D possibly being TRBD1 (6 bases). CDR3 length: 13 amino acids. The germline gives CDR1 MNHEY, CDR2 SMNVEV (reference sequence). V lost 10 bases and J lost 6, with 16 bases in between. CDR3 DNA: TGTGCCACCAGAGGGGGGGGCGGTCAGCCCCAGCATTTT. As protein: CATRGGGGQPQHF.

This sequence joins TRBV28 and TRBJ2-4, with a possible D match to TRBD2 (6 bases). Matching the DNA end better, TRBJ2-7 makes the J call doubtful. The CDR3 has 17 residues. Per germline, CDR1 MDHEN and CDR2 SYDVKM. For the CDR3, the DNA is TGTGCCAGCAGTTTATTAACTAGCCTCCGGGAGTCCTACGAGCAGTACTTC. Translated, it gives CASSLLTSLRESYEQYF.

This clonotype was recorded many times. This chain uses TRBV10-1 with TRBJ2-3; no reliable D call. This CDR3 contains 15 residues. Germline lookup yields CDR1 WNHNN and CDR2 SYGVQD (reference sequence). Trimming took off 2 bases at V and 0 bases at J, with 9 bases between the two ends. The CDR3 coding sequence is TGCGCCAGCAGTGAGCTGGGAATTAGCACAGATACGCAGTATTTT. It codes for CASSELGISTDTQYF.

The V and J genes are TRBV9 and TRBJ1-4; D remains unclear. Between the trimmed V and J ends, which lost 0 bases and 0 bases, there was a span of 6 bases. Looked up from germline, CDR1 is SGDLS and CDR2 is YYNGEE. The CDR3 sequence is 15 residues long. CDR3 nucleotide sequence: TGTGCCAGCAGCGTAGAGACCGCAACTAATGAAAAACTGTTTTTT. Its protein product is CASSVETATNEKLFF.

There are a few counts of this clonotype. The genes are TRBV12-3 or TRBV12-4 and TRBJ2-5, with D maybe TRBD1 (5 bases). This CDR3 is built from 13 residues. V was cut by 6 bases and J by 1 base, with 9 bases left in between. CDR3 sequence reads: CASSRQSQETQYF. The CDR3 nucleotides are TGTGCCAGCAGCCGACAGAGCCAAGAGACCCAGTACTTC.

J is TRBJ2-1 and V is TRBV7-9, with D tentatively TRBD2 (5 bases). V was trimmed by 1 base and J by 10 bases, leaving 11 bases between them. CDR1 is SEHNR and CDR2 is FQNEAQ in the germline V gene (reference sequence). CDR3 length: 13 amino acids. The CDR3 DNA is TGTGCCAGCAGCTTAGTAGCCTGGAGGGAGCAGTTCTTC. Its translation: CASSLVAWREQFF.

This clonotype was counted between two and nine times. This chain links TRBV3-1 with TRBJ2-6; the D is unclear. V dropped 5 bases and J dropped 0 bases, with 8 bases sitting between them. Germline lookup yields CDR1 LGHDT and CDR2 YNNKEL (reference sequence). CDR3 length equals 15 residues. The CDR3 here is CASSTLISGANVLTF. CDR3 coding DNA: TGTGCCAGCAGCACATTGATCTCTGGGGCCAACGTCCTGACTTTC.

There are a few counts of this clonotype. CDR3 region: CASSSEGNEQYF. Written as DNA, the CDR3 is TGCGCCAGCAGCTCGGAAGGGAACGAGCAGTACTTC. V is TRBV5-1 and J is TRBJ2-5; D gene ambiguous. The J call is uncertain, as TRBJ2-7 better fits the DNA end. The germline V gene encodes CDR1 SGHRS and CDR2 YFSETQ. The CDR3 consists of 12 residues.

This clonotype was recorded a few times. The chain carries TRBV29-1 and TRBJ1-4, with TRBD1 matching 9 bases. The J segment lost 6 bases and the V segment lost 1 base, leaving 6 bases of the junction unmatched. Germline V gene lookup returns CDR1 SQVTM and CDR2 ANQGSEA. CDR3 length equals 15 residues. The CDR3 here is CSVEAHRGRDEKLFF. Here the CDR3 DNA reads TGCAGCGTTGAAGCGCACAGGGGGCGGGATGAAAAACTGTTTTTT.

J is TRBJ1-5 and V is TRBV7-2, with 7 bases lining up with TRBD1. This CDR3 has 15 residues. Trimming at V came to 1 base and at J to 4 bases, leaving 4 bases not matched to a gene. Per germline, CDR1 SGHTA and CDR2 FQGNSA. This CDR3 reads CASSLVADRNQPQHF. The CDR3 DNA reads as TGTGCCAGCAGCTTAGTTGCGGACAGGAATCAGCCCCAGCATTTT.

This clonotype has only one observation. The genes are TRBV21-1 and TRBJ2-5; the listed D gene, TRBD2, was not tested against the DNA. TRBV21-1 is reported as a pseudogene. This CDR3 comprises 14 residues. The CDR3 DNA reads as TGTGCCAGCAGCAAACTTCAGGGAGGGAATGAGCAGTACTTC. The encoded protein is CASSKLQGGNEQYF.

This clonotype showed up just a few times. The genes are TRBV2 and TRBJ2-3; 7 positions match TRBD1. V lost 4 bases to trimming and J lost 3 bases; unmatched junction nucleotides: 4. The CDR3 spans 14 residues. Germline lookup yields CDR1 SNHLY and CDR2 FYNNEI. This CDR3 reads CASSVRGRTDTQYF. For the CDR3, the DNA is TGTGCCAGCAGTGTTAGGGGGCGGACAGATACGCAGTATTTT.

This clonotype has only a few counts. The V and J genes are TRBV3-1 and TRBJ2-1; a possible D gene is TRBD2 (5 bases). Germline-derived CDR1 and CDR2 are LGHDT and YNNKEL (reference sequence). Trimming took off 1 base at V and 15 bases at J, with 13 bases between the two ends. The length of the CDR3 is 12 residues. The CDR3 protein is CASSQVGSNSFF. The CDR3 nucleotides are TGTGCCAGCAGCCAAGTAGGGAGTAATTCGTTCTTC.

This clonotype was counted between two and nine times. The chain has TRBV6-5 and TRBJ2-5; TRBD2 matches at 8 bases. This CDR3 region has 17 residues. Trimming took 2 bases from V and 0 from J; bases not matched to a gene: 8. Germline loops: CDR1 MNHEY, CDR2 SVGAGI. The CDR3 sequence is CASSYPGGLSDQETQYF. CDR3 bases: TGTGCCAGCAGTTACCCGGGGGGGCTTTCCGACCAAGAGACCCAGTACTTC.

This chain links TRBV11-2 with TRBJ1-5, with TRBD1 matching 9 bases. V dropped 3 bases and J dropped 0; count of bases not matched to a gene: 9. The CDR3 is made up of 18 amino acids. Germline-derived CDR1 and CDR2 are SGHAT and FQNNGV. The CDR3 sequence is CASSFGNRQGVSNQPQHF. The CDR3 DNA follows: TGTGCCAGCAGCTTCGGGAACCGACAGGGGGTTAGCAATCAGCCCCAGCATTTT.

The chain uses TRBV7-8 and TRBJ2-1; D gene uncertain. The V end lost 5 bases, the J end lost 1 base, and 18 bases lay between the germline ends. The CDR3 covers 17 residues. From germline, CDR1 is SGHVS and CDR2 FQNEAQ. In DNA, the CDR3 is TGTGCCAGCAGCCCTACCTTTGCCGCAGGTTCCTACAATGAGCAGTTCTTC. Residues: CASSPTFAAGSYNEQFF.

CDR3 amino acids: CASSLYGGLGYEQYF. CDR3 nucleotides: TGTGCCAGCAGTTTATACGGGGGATTGGGGTACGAGCAGTACTTC. The chain carries TRBV28 and TRBJ2-7, with D possibly being TRBD2 (6 bases). The CDR3 is made up of 15 amino acids. V lost 1 base and J 4 bases, leaving 14 bases between the germline ends. Germline lookup yields CDR1 MDHEN and CDR2 SYDVKM.

With regard to this clonotype: Compared with germline, one end of the junction differs, possibly owing to a read error. CDR3 amino acids: CASSQAGALSYGQYF. The CDR3 bases are TGCGCCAGCAGCCAAGCCGGGGCGCTTTCCTACGGGCAGTACTTC. The J gene is TRBJ2-7, the V gene TRBV4-1; D assignment may be TRBD1 or TRBD2 (5 bases each). This CDR3 spans 15 amino acids. CDR1 is MGHRA, CDR2 YSYEKL, per germline.

V and J are TRBV30 and TRBJ2-1; 10 nucleotides line up with TRBD2. This CDR3 has 17 residues. The J segment lost 5 bases and the V segment lost 0 bases, leaving 10 bases of the junction unmatched. Germline V gene data show CDR1 as GTSNPN and CDR2 as SVGIG (reference sequence). The CDR3 reads CAWSVHLAGAHNNEQFF. The CDR3 DNA reads as TGTGCCTGGAGTGTACACCTAGCGGGGGCCCATAACAATGAGCAGTTCTTC.

The chain couples TRBV11-1 to TRBJ2-4; no clear D. Trimming left V 5 bases short and J 15 bases short, with 17 bases between. Germline assignment: CDR1 SGHAT and CDR2 FQDESV (reference sequence). This CDR3 is 12 amino acids long. This CDR3 is CASSLLNGPLYF. The CDR3 region has the DNA TGTGCCAGCAGCCTCCTTAATGGACCACTGTACTTC.

This clonotype came up a few times. The chain recombines TRBV12-3 or TRBV12-4 with TRBJ1-2, with TRBD1 matching 8 bases. With V trimmed by 4 bases and J by 0 bases, 7 bases remained unmatched. The CDR3 is made up of 16 amino acids. In DNA, the CDR3 is TGTGCCAGCAGTTCCGGGACAGGTTTTTCTAACTATGGCTACACCTTC. It encodes CASSSGTGFSNYGYTF.

The V gene is TRBV20-1, the J gene TRBJ2-1, with D perhaps assigned TRBD1 or TRBD2 (5 bases each). The germline V and J ends were trimmed by 4 bases and 8 bases, with 27 bases remaining between them. This CDR3 spans 17 amino acids. CDR1 and CDR2 (germline): DFQATT, SNEGSKA (reference sequence). The CDR3 loop reads CSAMPTRGYDTVDEQFF. CDR3 coding DNA: TGCAGTGCTATGCCCACTAGGGGCTACGATACAGTGGATGAGCAGTTCTTC.

The V and J genes are TRBV14 and TRBJ2-1; possible D gene TRBD1, 7 bases. The germline V gene has CDR1 SGHDN and CDR2 FVKESK. Trimming cost V 4 bases and J 4 bases, with 14 bases left between them. There are 15 residues in the CDR3. The DNA of the CDR3 is TGTGCCAGCAGCCCGGGACAGCGGGCTTACAATGAGCAGTTCTTC. Its translation: CASSPGQRAYNEQFF. The whole variable domain, remainder taken from reference TRBV14 and TRBJ2-1, is EAGVTQFPSHSVIEKGQTVTLRCDPISGHDNLYWYRRVMGKEIKFLLHFVKESKQDESGMPNNRFLAERTGGTYSTLKVQPAELEDSGVYFCASSPGQRAYNEQFFGPGTRLTVL.

This clonotype was seen more than once but under ten times. This chain uses TRBV27 with TRBJ1-1; no reliable D call. The CDR3 totals 14 residues. CDR1 and CDR2 from the germline V gene are MNHEY and SMNVEV (reference sequence). Deletions cut 6 bases from V and 6 bases from J, with 17 bases between. The CDR3 bases are TGTGCCAGCAGCTCCACAGCGGACTCCGCTGAAGCTTTCTTT. Amino acids: CASSSTADSAEAFF.

The chain employs TRBV20-1 and TRBJ1-6; D uncertain. Germline lookup yields CDR1 DFQATT and CDR2 SNEGSKA (reference sequence). This CDR3 is 15 amino acids long. V was trimmed by 4 bases and J by 7 bases, leaving 17 bases between them. Here the CDR3 DNA reads TGCAGTGCTATGCTCCTGGCGGAGGCGAATTCACCCCTCCACTTT. It codes for CSAMLLAEANSPLHF.

This chain links TRBV20-1 with TRBJ2-3; D assignment may be TRBD1 or TRBD2 (6 bases each). The CDR3 is 14 amino acids. Looked up from germline, CDR1 is DFQATT and CDR2 is SNEGSKA (reference sequence). V shed 6 bases and J shed 2 bases, with 15 bases lying between them. The CDR3 loop reads CSAVKGGPTDTQYF. The CDR3, as DNA: TGCAGTGCCGTCAAGGGGGGCCCCACAGATACGCAGTATTTT.

The V gene is TRBV2, the J gene TRBJ2-7; TRBD1 is a possible D gene (5 bases). Trimming left V 6 bases short and J 7 bases short, with 19 bases between. There are 14 residues in the CDR3. Germline values: CDR1 SNHLY, CDR2 FYNNEI. CDR3 sequence reads: CASRGDSSYNEQYF. The CDR3 DNA follows: TGTGCCAGCAGAGGGGATAGCTCCTACAATGAGCAGTACTTC.

Only a few counts were recorded for this clonotype. J is TRBJ1-2 and V is TRBV9; no definite D call. Trimming pared 2 bases from V and 5 bases from J, leaving 19 bases between. The length of the CDR3 is 16 residues. Germline loops: CDR1 SGDLS, CDR2 YYNGEE. The CDR3 DNA reads TGTGCCAGCAGCGTGCTGGAATCCCCGATCGGATATGGCTACACCTTC. Amino acids: CASSVLESPIGYGYTF. Based on the CDR3 plus reference TRBV9 and TRBJ1-2, the full variable domain is DSGVTQTPKHLITATGQRVTLRCSPRSGDLSVYWYQQSLDQGLQFLIQYYNGEERAKGNILERFSAQQFPDLHSELNLSSLELGDSALYFCASSVLESPIGYGYTFGSGTRLTVV.